The next 2 T cell receptor beta chains were all read from a single sample in a study of blood T cells in healthy people across ages. Next came a second PCR, run for about 7 to 12 cycles, which used a sample-barcoded 5' primer along with a J-beta primer mix. TCRdb independently ran MiXCR on the 5' RACE reads; one entry per CDR3 protein. The table includes some 1.4 million distinct CDR3 sequences, roughly 40% detected once. Sample: blood. The receptors were gathered from a woman between 18 and 29 years old in good health.

The chain has TRBV3-1 and TRBJ2-5, with TRBD2 as a possible D gene (5 bases). The J call may be in error: the DNA end matches TRBJ2-7 better. Germline assignment: CDR1 LGHDT and CDR2 YNNKEL (reference sequence). The CDR3 runs to 16 residues. The DNA for the CDR3 is TGTGCCAGCAGCCAAGCCTCGGGATCACGGTCGCCCGAGCAGTACTTC. As protein: CASSQASGSRSPEQYF.

This clonotype was detected a few times. This chain uses TRBV27 with TRBJ1-4; no clear D gene. V was cut by 4 bases and J by 5 bases, with 14 bases left in between. Germline assignment: CDR1 MNHEY and CDR2 SMNVEV (reference sequence). This CDR3 comprises 15 residues. This CDR3 is CASSWIGLQNEKLFF. The CDR3, as DNA: TGTGCCAGCAGTTGGATAGGACTTCAGAATGAAAAACTGTTTTTT.